The text below deals with one TCR beta chain. Its antigen is not known. Germline V gives CDR1 MNHNY, CDR2 SVGAGI (reference sequence). This CDR3 region has 13 residues. Trimming pared 2 bases from V and 10 bases from J, leaving 12 bases between. This specimen comes from a study of PD-1 blockade in classical Hodgkin lymphoma. Study-wide findings and caveats: Complete responders had baseline diversity similar to newly diagnosed patients.

Following autologous stem cell transplantation, relapse occurred in every patient, and exposure to brentuximab vedotin varied. Produced via immunoSEQ multiplex PCR; TCRdb's table is partial and in-frame only. The table lists roughly 150,000 clones, 78% of them singletons. The J gene is TRBJ2-1, the V gene TRBV6-6; D is ambiguous. Here the sequenced sample was peripheral blood mononuclear cells (PBMCs), taken before the second cycle of nivolumab. This clonotype was sampled from a human donor with classical Hodgkin lymphoma. CDR3 loop: CASSYPGGVEQFF. For the CDR3, the DNA is TGTGCCAGCAGTTACCCTGGTGGGGTGGAGCAGTTCTTC.